This entry features one T cell receptor (beta chain) sequence. Participant ages covered about 18 to 100 years across some 25 US areas. Per the germline V gene, CDR1 is SGHRS and CDR2 is YFSETQ. This CDR3 is built from 15 residues. The ends were cut back, 0 bases at V and 0 bases at J, with 7 bases in the middle. Profiling relied on immunoSEQ multiplex PCR, and the TCRdb table lists in-frame clones only, not all of them. The sample holds under 500,000 clones, roughly 85% seen once. The data belong to a study of blood T cell repertoires in COVID-19. The sequenced sample consisted of PBMCs or T cells enriched from blood (not recorded which). The chain carries TRBV5-1 and TRBJ1-3, with D hard to call. This TCR was sampled from a woman in her late teens or twenties with acute COVID-19. CDR3 amino acids: CASSLDGISGNTIYF. The CDR3 region has the DNA TGCGCCAGCAGCTTGGATGGCATCTCTGGAAACACCATATATTTT.